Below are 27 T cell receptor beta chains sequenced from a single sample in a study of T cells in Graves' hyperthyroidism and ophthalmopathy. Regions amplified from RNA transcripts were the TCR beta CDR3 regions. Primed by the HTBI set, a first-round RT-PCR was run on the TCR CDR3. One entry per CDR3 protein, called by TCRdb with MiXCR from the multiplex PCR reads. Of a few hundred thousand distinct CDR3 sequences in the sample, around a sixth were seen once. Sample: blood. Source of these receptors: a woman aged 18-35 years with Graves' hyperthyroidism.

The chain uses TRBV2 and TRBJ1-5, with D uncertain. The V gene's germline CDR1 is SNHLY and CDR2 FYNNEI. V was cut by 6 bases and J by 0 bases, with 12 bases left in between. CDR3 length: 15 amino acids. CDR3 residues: CASSRQDSSNQPQHF. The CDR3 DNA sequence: TGTGCCAGCAGCCGTCAGGATAGTAGCAATCAGCCCCAGCATTTT.

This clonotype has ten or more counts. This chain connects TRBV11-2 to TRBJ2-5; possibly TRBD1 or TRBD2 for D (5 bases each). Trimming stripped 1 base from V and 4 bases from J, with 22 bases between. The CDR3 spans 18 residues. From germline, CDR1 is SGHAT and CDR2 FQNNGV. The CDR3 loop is CASSLGPSGQTLRETQYF. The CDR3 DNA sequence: TGTGCCAGCAGCTTAGGTCCGTCGGGGCAGACACTCCGAGAGACCCAGTACTTC.

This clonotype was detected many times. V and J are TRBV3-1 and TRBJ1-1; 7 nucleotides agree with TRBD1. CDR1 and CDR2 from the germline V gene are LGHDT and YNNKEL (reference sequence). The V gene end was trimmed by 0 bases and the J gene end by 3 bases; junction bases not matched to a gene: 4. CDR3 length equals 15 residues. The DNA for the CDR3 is TGTGCCAGCAGCCAAGATTTGGGACAGTACACTGAAGCTTTCTTT. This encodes CASSQDLGQYTEAFF. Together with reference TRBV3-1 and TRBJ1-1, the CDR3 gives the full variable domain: DTAVSQTPKYLVTQMGNDKSIKCEQNLGHDTMYWYKQDSKKFLKIMFSYNNKELIINETVPNRFSPKSPDKAHLNLHINSLELGDSAVYFCASSQDLGQYTEAFFGQGTRLTVV.

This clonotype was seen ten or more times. In nucleotides, the CDR3 is TGTGCCAGCAGTCCAACTCCAGGGGTCTTCTCCTACGAGCAGTACTTC. Translating gives CASSPTPGVFSYEQYF. The chain joins TRBV7-2 to TRBJ2-7; tentative D call: TRBD1 (6 bases). Germline V gene data show CDR1 as SGHTA and CDR2 as FQGNSA. Trimming pared 6 bases from V and 0 bases from J, leaving 18 bases between. The CDR3 length is 16 residues.

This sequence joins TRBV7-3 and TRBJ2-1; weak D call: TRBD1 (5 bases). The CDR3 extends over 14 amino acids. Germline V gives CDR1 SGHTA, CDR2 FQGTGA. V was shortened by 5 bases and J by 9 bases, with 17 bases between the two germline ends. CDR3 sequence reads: CASSLQTDLGEQFF. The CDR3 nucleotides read TGTGCCAGCAGCCTACAGACAGATCTTGGTGAGCAGTTCTTC.

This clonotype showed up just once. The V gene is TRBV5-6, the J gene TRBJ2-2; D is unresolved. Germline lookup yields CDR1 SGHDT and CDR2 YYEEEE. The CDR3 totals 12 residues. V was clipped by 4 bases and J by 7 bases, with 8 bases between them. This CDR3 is CASSPVIGELFF. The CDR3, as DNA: TGTGCCAGCAGCCCGGTTATCGGGGAGCTGTTTTTT.

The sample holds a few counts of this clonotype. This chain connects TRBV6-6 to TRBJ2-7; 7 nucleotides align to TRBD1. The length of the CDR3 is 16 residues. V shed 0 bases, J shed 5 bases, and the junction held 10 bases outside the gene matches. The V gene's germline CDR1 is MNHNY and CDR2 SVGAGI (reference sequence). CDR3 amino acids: CASSYSINRGINEQYF. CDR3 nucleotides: TGTGCCAGCAGTTACTCAATCAACAGGGGAATCAACGAGCAGTACTTC.

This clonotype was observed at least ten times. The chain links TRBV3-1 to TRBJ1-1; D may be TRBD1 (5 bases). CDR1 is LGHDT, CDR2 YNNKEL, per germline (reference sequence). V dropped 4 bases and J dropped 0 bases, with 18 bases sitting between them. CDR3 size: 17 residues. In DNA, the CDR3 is TGTGCCAGCAGCCGTGAGGCAGGGATCGGTTTGAACACTGAAGCTTTCTTT. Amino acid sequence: CASSREAGIGLNTEAFF.

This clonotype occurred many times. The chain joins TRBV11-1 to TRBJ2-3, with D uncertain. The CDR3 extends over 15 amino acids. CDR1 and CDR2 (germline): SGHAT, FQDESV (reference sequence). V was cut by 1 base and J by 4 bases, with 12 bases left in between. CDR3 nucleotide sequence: TGTGCCAGCAGCTTAGTAGGGATAAGAGCAGATACGCAGTATTTT. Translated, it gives CASSLVGIRADTQYF.

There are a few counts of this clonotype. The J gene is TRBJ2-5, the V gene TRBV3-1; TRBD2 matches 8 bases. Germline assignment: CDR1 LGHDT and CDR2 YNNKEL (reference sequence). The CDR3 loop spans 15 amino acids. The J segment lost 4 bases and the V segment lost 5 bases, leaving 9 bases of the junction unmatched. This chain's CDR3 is CASSLRGGGPETQYF. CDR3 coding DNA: TGTGCCAGCAGCTTACGAGGCGGGGGGCCAGAGACCCAGTACTTC.

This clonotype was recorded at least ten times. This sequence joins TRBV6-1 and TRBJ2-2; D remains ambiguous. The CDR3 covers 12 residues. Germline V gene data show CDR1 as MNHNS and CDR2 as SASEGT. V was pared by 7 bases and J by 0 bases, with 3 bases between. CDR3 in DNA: TGTGCCAGCAATTCGAACACCGGGGAGCTGTTTTTT. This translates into CASNSNTGELFF.

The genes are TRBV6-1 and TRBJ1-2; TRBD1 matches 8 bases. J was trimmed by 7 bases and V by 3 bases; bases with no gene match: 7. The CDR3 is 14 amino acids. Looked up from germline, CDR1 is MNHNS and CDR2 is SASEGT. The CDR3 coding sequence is TGTGCCAGCAGTGATTCTGGACAGGGCCGTGGCTACACCTTC. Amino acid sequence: CASSDSGQGRGYTF.

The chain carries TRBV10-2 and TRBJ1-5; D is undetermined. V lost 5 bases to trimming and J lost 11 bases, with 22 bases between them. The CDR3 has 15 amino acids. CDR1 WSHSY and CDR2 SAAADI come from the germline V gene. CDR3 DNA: TGCGCCAGCAGTTACAACGACCCGGCAAGGGCGGCCCAGCATTTT. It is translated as CASSYNDPARAAQHF.

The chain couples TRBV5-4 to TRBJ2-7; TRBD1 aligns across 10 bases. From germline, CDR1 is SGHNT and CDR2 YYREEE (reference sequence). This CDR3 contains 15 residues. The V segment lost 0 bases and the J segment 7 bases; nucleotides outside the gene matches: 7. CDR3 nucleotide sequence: TGTGCCAGCAGCTTGGATGGGACAGGGGCTAGGGAGCAGTACTTC. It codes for CASSLDGTGAREQYF.

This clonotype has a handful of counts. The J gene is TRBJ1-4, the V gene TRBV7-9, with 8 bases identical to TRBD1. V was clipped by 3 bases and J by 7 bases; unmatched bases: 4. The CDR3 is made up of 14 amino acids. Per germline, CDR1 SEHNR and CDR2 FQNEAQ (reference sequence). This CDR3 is CASSLTGVGEKLFF. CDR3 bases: TGTGCCAGCAGCTTGACAGGGGTTGGTGAAAAACTGTTTTTT.

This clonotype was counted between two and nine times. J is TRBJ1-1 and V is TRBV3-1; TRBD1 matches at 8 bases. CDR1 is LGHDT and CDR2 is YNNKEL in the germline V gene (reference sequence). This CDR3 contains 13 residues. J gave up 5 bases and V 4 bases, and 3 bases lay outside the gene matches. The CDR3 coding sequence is TGTGCCAGCAGCCCAGGGGGCTGGACTGAAGCTTTCTTT. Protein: CASSPGGWTEAFF.

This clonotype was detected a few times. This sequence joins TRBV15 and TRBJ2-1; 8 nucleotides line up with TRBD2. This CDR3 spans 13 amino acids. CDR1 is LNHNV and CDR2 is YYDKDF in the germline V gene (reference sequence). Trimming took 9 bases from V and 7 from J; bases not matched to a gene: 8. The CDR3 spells CATNYGRENEQFF. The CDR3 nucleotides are TGTGCCACTAATTACGGGAGGGAGAATGAGCAGTTCTTC. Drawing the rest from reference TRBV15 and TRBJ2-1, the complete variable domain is DAMVIQNPRYQVTQFGKPVTLSCSQTLNHNVMYWYQQKSSQAPKLLFHYYDKDFNNEADTPDNFQSRRPNTSFCFLDIRSPGLGDTAMYLCATNYGRENEQFFGPGTRLTVL.

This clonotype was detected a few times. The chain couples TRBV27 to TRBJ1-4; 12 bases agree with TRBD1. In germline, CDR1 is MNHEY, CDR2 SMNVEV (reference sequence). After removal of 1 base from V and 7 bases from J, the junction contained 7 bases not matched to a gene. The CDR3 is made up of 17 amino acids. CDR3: CASSLLGQGALGEKLFF. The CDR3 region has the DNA TGTGCCAGCAGTTTATTGGGACAGGGGGCGTTGGGTGAAAAACTGTTTTTT.

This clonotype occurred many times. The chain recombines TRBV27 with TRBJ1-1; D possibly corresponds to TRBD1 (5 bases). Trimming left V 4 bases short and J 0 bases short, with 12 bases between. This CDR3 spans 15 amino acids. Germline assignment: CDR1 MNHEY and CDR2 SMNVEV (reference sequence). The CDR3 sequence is CASSSMGGMNTEAFF. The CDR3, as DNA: TGTGCCAGCAGTTCCATGGGGGGAATGAACACTGAAGCTTTCTTT.

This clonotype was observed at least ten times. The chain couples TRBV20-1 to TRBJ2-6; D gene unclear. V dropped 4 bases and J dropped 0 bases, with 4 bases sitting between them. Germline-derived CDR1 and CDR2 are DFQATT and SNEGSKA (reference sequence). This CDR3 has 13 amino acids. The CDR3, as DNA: TGCAGTGCTAAAAGCTCTGGGGCCAACGTCCTGACTTTC. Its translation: CSAKSSGANVLTF.

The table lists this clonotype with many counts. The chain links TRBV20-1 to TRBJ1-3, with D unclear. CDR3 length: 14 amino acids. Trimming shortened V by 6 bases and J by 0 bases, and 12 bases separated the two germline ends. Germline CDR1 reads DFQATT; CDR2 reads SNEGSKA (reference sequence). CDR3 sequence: CSAPQRHSGNTIYF. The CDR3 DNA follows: TGCAGTGCCCCCCAAAGGCACTCTGGAAACACCATATATTTT.

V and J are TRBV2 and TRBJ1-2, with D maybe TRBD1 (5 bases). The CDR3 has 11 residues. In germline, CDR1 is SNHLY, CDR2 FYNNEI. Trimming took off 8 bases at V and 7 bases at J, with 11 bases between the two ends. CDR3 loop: CASRLGLGYTF. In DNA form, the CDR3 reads TGTGCCAGCCGGTTGGGGCTTGGCTACACCTTC. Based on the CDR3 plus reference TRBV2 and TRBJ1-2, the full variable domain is EPEVTQTPSHQVTQMGQEVILRCVPISNHLYFYWYRQILGQKVEFLVSFYNNEISEKSEIFDDQFSVERPDGSNFTLKIRSTKLEDSAMYFCASRLGLGYTFGSGTRLTVV.

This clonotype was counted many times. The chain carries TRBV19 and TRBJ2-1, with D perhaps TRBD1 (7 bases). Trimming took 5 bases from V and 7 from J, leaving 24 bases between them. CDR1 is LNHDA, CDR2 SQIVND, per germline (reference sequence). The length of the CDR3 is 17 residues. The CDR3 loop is CASSPGLPGGMWNEQFF. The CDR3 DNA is TGTGCCAGTAGTCCGGGCTTGCCAGGGGGGATGTGGAATGAGCAGTTCTTC.

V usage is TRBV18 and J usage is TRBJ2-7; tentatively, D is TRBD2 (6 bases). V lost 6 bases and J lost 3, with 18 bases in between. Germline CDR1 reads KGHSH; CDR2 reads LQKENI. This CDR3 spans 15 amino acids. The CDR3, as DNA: TGTGCCAGCTCCCCCGGAGGGAGGATTAGCTACGAGCAGTACGTC. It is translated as CASSPGGRISYEQYV.

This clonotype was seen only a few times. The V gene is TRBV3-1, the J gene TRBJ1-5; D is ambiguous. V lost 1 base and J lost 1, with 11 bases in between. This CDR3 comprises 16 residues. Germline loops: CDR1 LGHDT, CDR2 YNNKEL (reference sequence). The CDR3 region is CASSQGSGSSNQPQHF. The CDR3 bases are TGTGCCAGCAGCCAAGGATCGGGGTCGAGCAATCAGCCCCAGCATTTT.

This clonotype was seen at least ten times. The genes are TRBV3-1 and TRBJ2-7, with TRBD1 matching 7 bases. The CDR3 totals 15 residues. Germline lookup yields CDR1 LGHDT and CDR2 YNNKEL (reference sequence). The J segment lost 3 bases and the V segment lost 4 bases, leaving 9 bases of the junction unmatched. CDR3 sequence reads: CASSPGTDPNYEQYF. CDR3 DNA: TGTGCCAGCAGCCCTGGGACAGATCCTAACTACGAGCAGTACTTC.

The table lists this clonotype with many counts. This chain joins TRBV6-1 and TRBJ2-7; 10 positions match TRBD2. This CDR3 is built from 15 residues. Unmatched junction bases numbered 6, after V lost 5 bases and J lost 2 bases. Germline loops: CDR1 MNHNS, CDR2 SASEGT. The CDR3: CASSRWTSGTYEQYF. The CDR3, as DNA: TGTGCCAGCAGTCGATGGACTAGCGGAACCTACGAGCAGTACTTC.